This T cell receptor beta chain was recovered during a study of blood T cell repertoires in COVID-19. The overall study: Whether acute or convalescent, the COVID-19 samples came from the United States, Italy and Spain. The analysed material was cDNA or gDNA that came from T cells, B-cell-depleted T cells, or PBMCs.

The authors' processing: Using reference gene primer amplification, nucleated cell counts were estimated. TCRdb's table, derived via immunoSEQ multiplex PCR, lists solely in-frame clones and lacks some. Clone size and V and J calls were adopted from that table, with D and trimming inferred from the DNA. The table lists about 220,000 clones, more than 65% of them singletons. The ends were cut back, 6 bases at V and 3 bases at J, with 11 bases in the middle. The germline V gene has CDR1 MNHEY and CDR2 SVGAGI. The CDR3 runs 14 residues. The receptor's source is a woman aged 60-70 years with acute or convalescent COVID-19. This rearrangement joins TRBV6-5 to TRBJ1-4; the D gene is possibly TRBD1 (5 bases). Material for sequencing was peripheral blood. The CDR3 sequence: CASRGPRANEKLFF. As DNA, the CDR3 is TGTGCCAGCAGGGGGCCCAGGGCTAATGAAAAACTGTTTTTT.